This T cell receptor beta chain was found in a study of T cell responses to AZD1222 COVID-19 vaccine. Method: immunoSEQ multiplex PCR; TCRdb's copy keeps in-frame clones and lacks some. In the table there are some 74,000 clones, approximately 90% of which are singletons. A remark on this clone: Its antigen is not identified.

CDR1 is KGHSH and CDR2 is LQKENI in the germline V gene. The V end was cut by 0 bases, the J end by 1 base, with 3 bases between. The CDR3 is 13 residues long. Findings and limits, study-wide: Targeting of unmutated variant regions was reportedly seen in nearly half of spike-specific TCRs.

The sample here was peripheral blood, taken 28 days after the second AZD1222 dose. The chain couples TRBV18 to TRBJ2-5; D remains ambiguous. The sequence derives from an adult who received the AZD1222 COVID-19 vaccine. This CDR3 is CASSPPVQETQYF. CDR3 DNA sequence: TGTGCCAGCTCACCACCGGTCCAAGAGACCCAGTACTTC.